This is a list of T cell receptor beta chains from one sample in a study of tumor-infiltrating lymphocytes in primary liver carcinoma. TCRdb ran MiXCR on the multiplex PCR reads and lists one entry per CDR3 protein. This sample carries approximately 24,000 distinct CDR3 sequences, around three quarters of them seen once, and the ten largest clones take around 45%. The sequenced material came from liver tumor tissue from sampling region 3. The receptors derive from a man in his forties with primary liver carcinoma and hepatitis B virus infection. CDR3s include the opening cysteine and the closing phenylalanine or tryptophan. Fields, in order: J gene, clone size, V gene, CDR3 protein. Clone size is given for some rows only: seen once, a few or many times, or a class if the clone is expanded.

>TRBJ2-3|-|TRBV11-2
CANCANTDTQYF
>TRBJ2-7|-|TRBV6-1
CASSGNRENEQYF
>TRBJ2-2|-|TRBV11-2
CANGLTLGGANTVELFF
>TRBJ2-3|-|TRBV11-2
CASSFKHGARTDTQYF
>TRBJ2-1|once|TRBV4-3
CASSQGLPGLAGAGQFF
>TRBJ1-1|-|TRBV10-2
CTSRDGGANTETFF
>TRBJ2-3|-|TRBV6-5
CASSPTADNLDTEYF
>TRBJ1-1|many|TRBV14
CASTLRRGGTEAFF
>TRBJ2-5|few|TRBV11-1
CVSSGEVEVETQYF
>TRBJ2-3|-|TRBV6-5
CASSYPGLSTDKQYF
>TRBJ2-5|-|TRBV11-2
CTSSRAPGRGKETQYF
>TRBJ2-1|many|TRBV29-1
CSGLPGQGVDEQFF
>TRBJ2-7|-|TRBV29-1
CSVGEGSYSEYF
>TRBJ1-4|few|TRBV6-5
CVSSHRRGNEKLFF
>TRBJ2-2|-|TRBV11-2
CSSSFAGSNTGGLFF
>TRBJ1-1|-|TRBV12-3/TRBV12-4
CASGLSDLIEAFF
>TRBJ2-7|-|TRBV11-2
CASNLTDTAYEQYF
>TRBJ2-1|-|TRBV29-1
CSVATLRPRSRQELFF